This T cell receptor (beta chain) was identified during a study of T cell responses to AZD1222 COVID-19 vaccine. This CDR3 is built from 15 residues. The germline CDR1 and CDR2 sequences are MNHEY and SVGAGI. V was cut by 4 bases and J by 4 bases, with 16 bases left in between. The repertoire was sequenced with immunoSEQ multiplex PCR; TCRdb's copy has only in-frame clones and lacks some. The sample includes more than 85,000 clones, more than 70% seen only once; the top ten take more than 15%. The chain is built from TRBV6-5 and TRBJ1-2, with a possible D match to TRBD1 (6 bases). This receptor was obtained from an adult who received the AZD1222 COVID-19 vaccine. The sample was peripheral blood, taken 28 days after the second AZD1222 dose. CDR3 residues: CASSSRGAKVYGYTF. The CDR3 coding sequence is TGTGCCAGCAGTTCCCGGGGGGCGAAAGTCTATGGCTACACCTTC.